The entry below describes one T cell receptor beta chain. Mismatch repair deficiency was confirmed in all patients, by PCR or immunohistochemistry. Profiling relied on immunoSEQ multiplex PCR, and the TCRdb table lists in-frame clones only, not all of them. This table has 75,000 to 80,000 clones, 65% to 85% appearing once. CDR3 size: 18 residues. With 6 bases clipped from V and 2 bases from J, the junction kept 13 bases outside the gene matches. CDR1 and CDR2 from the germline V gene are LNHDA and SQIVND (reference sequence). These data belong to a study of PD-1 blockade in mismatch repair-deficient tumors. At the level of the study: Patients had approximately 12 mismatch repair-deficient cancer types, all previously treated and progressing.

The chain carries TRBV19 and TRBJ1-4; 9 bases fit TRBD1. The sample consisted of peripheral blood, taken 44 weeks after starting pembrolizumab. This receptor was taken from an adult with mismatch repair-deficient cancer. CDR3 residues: CASSLGQGSGLTNEKLFF. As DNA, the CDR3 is TGTGCCAGTAGCCTGGGACAGGGCTCAGGTCTCACTAATGAAAAACTGTTTTTT.